Listed below are T cell receptor beta chains from one sample, sequenced in a study of CD8 T cells in ankylosing spondylitis. MiXCR, applied by TCRdb to the 5' RACE reads, yields one record per CDR3 protein. The sample lists more than 20,000 distinct CDR3 sequences, under 15% occurring once. The sample consisted of blood. Every receptor here comes from a male donor with ankylosing spondylitis or in good health (not recorded which). Both conserved end residues are part of each CDR3. Fields, in order: V gene, D gene, J gene, clone size, CDR3 DNA, CDR3 protein. D genes are given only for firm matches. Expanded clones are given a class, and other clones once, few, many or no size at all.

TRBV12-3/TRBV12-4,.,TRBJ2-5,few,TGTGCCAGCAGTCCCGGGTCTATAGGGGAGACCCAGTACTTC,CASSPGSIGETQYF
TRBV28,.,TRBJ2-5,.,TGTGCCAGCAGTACAGGCCGGGAGACCCAGTACTTC,CASSTGRETQYF
TRBV7-2,.,TRBJ1-3,few,TGTGCCAGCAGCCCGAACGGAAACACCATATATTTT,CASSPNGNTIYF
TRBV20-1,TRBD1,TRBJ2-3,many,TGCAGTGCATCCCCCGGGACAGGGGAAGCAGATACGCAGTATTTT,CSASPGTGEADTQYF
TRBV15,TRBD2,TRBJ2-1,many,TGTGCCACCAGCAGAGGACTAGCGGAGTTGGATGAGCAGTTCTTC,CATSRGLAELDEQFF
TRBV14,.,TRBJ2-2,many,TGTGCCAGCAGCCAACGGTACACCGGGGAGCTGTTTTTT,CASSQRYTGELFF
TRBV28,.,TRBJ2-7,many,TGTGCCAGCAGTCCCCCCCGCCCCCCGTCCTACGAGCAGTACTTC,CASSPPRPPSYEQYF
TRBV7-3,TRBD2,TRBJ2-5,.,TGTGCCAGCAGACTGGGACTAGGTGGGGGGGAGACCCAGTACTTC,CASRLGLGGGETQYF
TRBV12-5,.,TRBJ2-1,few,TGTGCTAGTGGTTCCCGCCTCCTTGGGGCAGGGTTTGGCTTCTCCTACAATGAGCAGTTCTTC,CASGSRLLGAGFGFSYNEQFF
TRBV9,.,TRBJ2-2,few,TGTGCCAGCAGCGCGGGACTCAGAAACACCGGGGAGCTGTTTTTT,CASSAGLRNTGELFF
TRBV28,.,TRBJ2-3,.,TGTGCCAGCAGCAACGCGTGGGGGGAAATTAGCACAGATACGCAGTATTTT,CASSNAWGEISTDTQYF
TRBV28,TRBD1,TRBJ1-5,many,TGTGCCAGCAGTTTGAGACAGGGCGGCAATCAGCCCCAGCATTTT,CASSLRQGGNQPQHF
TRBV4-1,.,TRBJ2-5,many,TGCGCCAGCAGCCAAGAGCGGTTCCAAGAGACCCAGTACTTC,CASSQERFQETQYF
TRBV6-1,.,TRBJ1-4,.,TGTGCCAGCAGTGAAGCGGGCAGGTCAGCAACTAATGAAAAACTGTTTTTT,CASSEAGRSATNEKLFF
TRBV20-1,TRBD2,TRBJ2-2,few,TGCAGTGCTAGGGTGGGACTAGCGGGGATGAACACCGGGGAGCTGTTTTTT,CSARVGLAGMNTGELFF
TRBV5-5,.,TRBJ2-4,many,TGTGCCAGCAGCGTCGGGACAGCCAAAAACATTCAGTACTTC,CASSVGTAKNIQYF
TRBV6-6,.,TRBJ1-1,few,TGTGCCAGCAGCCGGGTAAACACTGAAGCTTTCTTT,CASSRVNTEAFF
TRBV30,TRBD1,TRBJ2-7,.,TGTGCCTGGAGTCGGACCCCGGGACAGGTATACGAGCAGTACTTC,CAWSRTPGQVYEQYF
TRBV6-6,TRBD1,TRBJ2-7,many,TGTGCCAGCACCCTGGACAGGGGGATTAGGGAGCAGTACTTC,CASTLDRGIREQYF
TRBV6-4,TRBD2,TRBJ2-1,many,TGTGCCAGCAGTGGCGGGACTAGCGGGGGGTTGAATGAGCAGTTCTTC,CASSGGTSGGLNEQFF
TRBV28,.,TRBJ2-7,few,TGTGCCAGCAGTTTAAGCGGTAATACCTACGAGCAGTACTTC,CASSLSGNTYEQYF
TRBV7-2,.,TRBJ2-1,.,TGTGCCAGCAGCTTACGGGATTACAATGAGCAGTTCTTC,CASSLRDYNEQFF
TRBV2,TRBD1,TRBJ2-2,few,TGTGCCAGCAGTGACACAGGGGGCGCGATCGGGGAGCTGTTTTTT,CASSDTGGAIGELFF
TRBV5-1,.,TRBJ2-7,few,TGCGCCAGCAGCTTGGCCGGCGGTGAGAACTACGAGCAGTACTTC,CASSLAGGENYEQYF
TRBV23-1,.,TRBJ1-1,.,TGCGCCAGCGAGACTGTGAACACTGAAGCTTTCTTT,CASETVNTEAFF
TRBV6-6,.,TRBJ2-2,few,TGTGCCAGCACCACCCGGTCCGTAATCACCGGGGAGCTGTTTTTT,CASTTRSVITGELFF
TRBV24-1,TRBD1,TRBJ2-3,.,TGTGCCACCAGTGGCCGGGACAGGGGCACAGATACGCAGTATTTT,CATSGRDRGTDTQYF
TRBV29-1,.,TRBJ2-5,.,TGCAGCGTTATAGTTGGACGGGAGACCCAGTACTTC,CSVIVGRETQYF
TRBV5-1,.,TRBJ2-5,.,TGCGCCAGCAGCTTGGGACTACTTATCCAAGAGACCCAGTACTTC,CASSLGLLIQETQYF
TRBV4-2,TRBD2,TRBJ2-4,few,TGTGCCAGCAGCCAAGAGACTAGCGGGAGAAACATTCAGTACTTC,CASSQETSGRNIQYF
TRBV12-3/TRBV12-4,TRBD2,TRBJ2-2,few,TGTGCCAGCAGTTTGGGACTAAGCCATAACACCGGGGAGCTGTTTTTT,CASSLGLSHNTGELFF
TRBV25-1,.,TRBJ1-1,many,TGTGCCAGCAGTGAATATCCAGGGGTGGGAGAAGCTTTCTTT,CASSEYPGVGEAFF
TRBV27,.,TRBJ2-4,.,TGTGCCAGCAGTCCCAGACGGAGCAGGAACATTCAGTACTTC,CASSPRRSRNIQYF